One sample yielded the 3 T cell receptor beta chains listed below, sequenced in a study of cytomegalovirus exposure and HLA in healthy donors. The PCR ran on 60 Vbeta and 13 Jbeta primers. Profiling relied on immunoSEQ multiplex PCR, and the TCRdb table lists in-frame clones only, not all of them. The sample contains some 150,000 clones, over 75% of which appear only once. The sequencing input was PBMCs. The receptors here all came from a female donor in good health and CMV-seronegative.

V is TRBV19 and J is TRBJ1-1, with 8 bases that match TRBD1. Germline assignment: CDR1 LNHDA and CDR2 SQIVND (reference sequence). CDR3 size: 14 residues. The ends lost 7 bases at V and 5 bases at J; junction bases unmatched: 9. CDR3 loop: CASTIQGGKTEAFF. CDR3 DNA sequence: TGTGCCAGTACGATACAGGGGGGGAAAACTGAAGCTTTCTTT.

J is TRBJ2-1 and V is TRBV30, with D possibly matching TRBD1 (6 bases). V lost 4 bases, J lost 8 bases, and 9 bases lay in between. The CDR3 has 11 residues. CDR1 and CDR2 (germline): GTSNPN, SVGIG (reference sequence). The CDR3: CAWNRVDEQFF. In DNA form, the CDR3 reads TGTGCCTGGAACAGGGTCGATGAGCAGTTCTTC.

This chain links TRBV28 with TRBJ2-3; D is unresolved. The V gene's germline CDR1 is MDHEN and CDR2 SYDVKM. V was trimmed by 2 bases and J by 0 bases, leaving 9 bases between them. The CDR3 covers 15 residues. CDR3 nucleotide sequence: TGTGCCAGCAGTTTAGACCCGACTAGCACAGATACGCAGTATTTT. This sequence encodes CASSLDPTSTDTQYF.